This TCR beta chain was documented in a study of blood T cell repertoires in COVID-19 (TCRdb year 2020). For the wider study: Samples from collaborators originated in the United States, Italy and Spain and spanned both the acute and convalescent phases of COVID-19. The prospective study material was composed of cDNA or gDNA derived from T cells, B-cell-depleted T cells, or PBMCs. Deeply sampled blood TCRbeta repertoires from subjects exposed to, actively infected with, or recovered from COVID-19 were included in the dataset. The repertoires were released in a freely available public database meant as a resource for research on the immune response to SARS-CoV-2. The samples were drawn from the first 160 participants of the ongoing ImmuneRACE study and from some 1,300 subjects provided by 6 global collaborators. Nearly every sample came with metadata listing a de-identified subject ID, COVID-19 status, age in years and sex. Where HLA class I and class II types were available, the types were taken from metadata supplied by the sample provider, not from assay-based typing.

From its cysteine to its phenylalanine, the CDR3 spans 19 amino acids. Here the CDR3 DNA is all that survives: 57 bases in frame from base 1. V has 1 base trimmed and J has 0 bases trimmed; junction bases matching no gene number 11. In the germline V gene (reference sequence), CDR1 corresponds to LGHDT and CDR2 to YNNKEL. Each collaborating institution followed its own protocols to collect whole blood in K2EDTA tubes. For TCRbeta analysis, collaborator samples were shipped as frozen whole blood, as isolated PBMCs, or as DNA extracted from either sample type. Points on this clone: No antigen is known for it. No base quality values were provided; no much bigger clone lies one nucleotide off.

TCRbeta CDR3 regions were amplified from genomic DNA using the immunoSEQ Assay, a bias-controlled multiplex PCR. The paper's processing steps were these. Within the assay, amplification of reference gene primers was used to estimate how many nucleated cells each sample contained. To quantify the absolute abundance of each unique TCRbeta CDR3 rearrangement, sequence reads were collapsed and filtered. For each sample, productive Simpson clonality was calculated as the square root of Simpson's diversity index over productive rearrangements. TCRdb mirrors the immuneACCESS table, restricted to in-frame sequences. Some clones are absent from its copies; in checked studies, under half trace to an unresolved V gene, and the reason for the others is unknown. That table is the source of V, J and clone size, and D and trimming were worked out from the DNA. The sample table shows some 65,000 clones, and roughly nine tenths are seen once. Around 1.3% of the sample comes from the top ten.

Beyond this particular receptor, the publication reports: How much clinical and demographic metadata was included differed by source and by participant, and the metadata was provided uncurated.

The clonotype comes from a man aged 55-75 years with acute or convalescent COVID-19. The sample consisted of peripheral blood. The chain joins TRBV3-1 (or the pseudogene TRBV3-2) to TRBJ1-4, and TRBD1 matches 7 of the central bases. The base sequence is TGTGCCAGCAGCCAAGTATCGGGACAGAGTCTAACAACTAATGAAAAACTGTTTTTT. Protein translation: CASSQVSGQSLTTNEKLFF.